This T cell receptor beta chain is from a study of T cell responses to AZD1222 COVID-19 vaccine. Study-wide points: At baseline, just five or six AZD1222 recipients tested seropositive. CD4 TCRs linked to vaccination spanned spike, dominating at 160-218 and 743-854. The donor group comprised mostly white British people and more females; the analysis possibly underestimated clonal diversity.

This clone was detected a few times. The antigen is unknown. Profiled with immunoSEQ multiplex PCR; TCRdb holds only in-frame clones, not every one. The sample lists about 90,000 clones, 88% occurring once. Trimming removed 0 bases from V and 2 bases from J, with 19 bases in between. Looked up from germline, CDR1 is LGHNA and CDR2 is YSLEER. The CDR3 totals 18 residues. The starting material was peripheral blood, obtained on day 0 of MenACWY control vaccination. The sequence derives from an adult in good health. The chain combines TRBV4-3 with TRBJ1-2; the D is unclear. CDR3 in amino acids: CASSQDKGRRTGNYGYTF. The DNA of the CDR3 is TGCGCCAGCAGCCAAGATAAAGGCAGGCGGACGGGGAACTATGGCTACACCTTC.